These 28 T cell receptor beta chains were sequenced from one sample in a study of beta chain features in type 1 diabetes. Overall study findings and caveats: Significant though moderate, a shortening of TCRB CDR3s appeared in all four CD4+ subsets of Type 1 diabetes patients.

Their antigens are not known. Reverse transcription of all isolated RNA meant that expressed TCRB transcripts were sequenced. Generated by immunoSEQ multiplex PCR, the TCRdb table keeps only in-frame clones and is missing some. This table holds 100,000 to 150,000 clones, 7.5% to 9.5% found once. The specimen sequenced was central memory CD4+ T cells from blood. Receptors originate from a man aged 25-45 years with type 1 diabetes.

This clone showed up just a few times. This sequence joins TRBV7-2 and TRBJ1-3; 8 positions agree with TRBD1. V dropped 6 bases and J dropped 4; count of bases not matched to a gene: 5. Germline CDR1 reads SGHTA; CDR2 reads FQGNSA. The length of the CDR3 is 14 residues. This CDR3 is CASRRTGRGNTIYF. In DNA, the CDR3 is TGTGCCAGCAGAAGGACAGGGCGAGGAAACACCATATATTTT.

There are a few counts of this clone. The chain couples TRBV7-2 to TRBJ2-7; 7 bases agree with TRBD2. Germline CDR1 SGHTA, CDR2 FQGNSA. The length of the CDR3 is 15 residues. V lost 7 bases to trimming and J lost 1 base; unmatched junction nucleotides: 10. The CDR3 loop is CASNLGLADSYEQYF. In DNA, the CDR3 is TGTGCCAGCAATCTCGGGCTAGCGGATTCCTACGAGCAGTACTTC.

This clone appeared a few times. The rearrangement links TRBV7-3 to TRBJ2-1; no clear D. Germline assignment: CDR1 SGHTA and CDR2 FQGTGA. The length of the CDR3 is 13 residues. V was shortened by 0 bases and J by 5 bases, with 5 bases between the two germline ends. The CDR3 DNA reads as TGTGCCAGCAGCTTAACGTTTAACAATGAGCAGTTCTTC. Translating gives CASSLTFNNEQFF.

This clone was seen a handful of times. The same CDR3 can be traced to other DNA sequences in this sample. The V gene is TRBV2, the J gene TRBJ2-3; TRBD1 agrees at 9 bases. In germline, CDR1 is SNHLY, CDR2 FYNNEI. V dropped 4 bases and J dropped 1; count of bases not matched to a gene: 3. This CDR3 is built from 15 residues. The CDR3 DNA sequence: TGTGCCAGCAGTGGTCGGACAGGGGGCACAGATACGCAGTATTTT. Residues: CASSGRTGGTDTQYF.

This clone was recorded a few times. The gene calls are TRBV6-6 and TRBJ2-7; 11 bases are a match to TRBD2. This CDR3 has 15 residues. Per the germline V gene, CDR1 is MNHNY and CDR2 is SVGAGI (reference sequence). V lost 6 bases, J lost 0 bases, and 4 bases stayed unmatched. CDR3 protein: CASRPGTSGSYEQYF. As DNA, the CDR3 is TGTGCCAGCAGACCCGGGACTAGCGGCTCCTACGAGCAGTACTTC.

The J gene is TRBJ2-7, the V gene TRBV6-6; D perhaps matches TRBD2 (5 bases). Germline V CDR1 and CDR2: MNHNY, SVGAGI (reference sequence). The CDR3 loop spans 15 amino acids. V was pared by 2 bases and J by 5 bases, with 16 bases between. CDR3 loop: CASSYAPKGVNEQYF. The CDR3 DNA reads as TGTGCCAGCAGTTACGCCCCAAAGGGAGTCAACGAGCAGTACTTC.

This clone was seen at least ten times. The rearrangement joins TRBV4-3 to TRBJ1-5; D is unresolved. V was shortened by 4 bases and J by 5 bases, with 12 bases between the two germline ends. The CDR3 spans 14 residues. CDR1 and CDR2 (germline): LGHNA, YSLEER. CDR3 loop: CASSPRRGDQPQHF. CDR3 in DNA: TGCGCCAGCAGCCCGAGGCGGGGAGATCAGCCCCAGCATTTT.

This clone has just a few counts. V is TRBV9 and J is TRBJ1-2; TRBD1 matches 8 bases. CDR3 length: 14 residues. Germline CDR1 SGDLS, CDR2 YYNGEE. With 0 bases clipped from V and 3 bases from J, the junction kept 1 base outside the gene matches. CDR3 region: CASSVGGQDYGYTF. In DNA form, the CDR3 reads TGTGCCAGCAGCGTAGGGGGACAGGACTATGGCTACACCTTC. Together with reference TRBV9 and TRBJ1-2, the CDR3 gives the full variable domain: DSGVTQTPKHLITATGQRVTLRCSPRSGDLSVYWYQQSLDQGLQFLIQYYNGEERAKGNILERFSAQQFPDLHSELNLSSLELGDSALYFCASSVGGQDYGYTFGSGTRLTVV.

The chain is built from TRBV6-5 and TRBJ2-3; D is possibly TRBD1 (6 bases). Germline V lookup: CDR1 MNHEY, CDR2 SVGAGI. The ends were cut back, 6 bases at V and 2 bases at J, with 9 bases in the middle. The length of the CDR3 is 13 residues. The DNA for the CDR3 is TGTGCCAGCAGACAGGGTGCCACAGATACGCAGTATTTT. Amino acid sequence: CASRQGATDTQYF.

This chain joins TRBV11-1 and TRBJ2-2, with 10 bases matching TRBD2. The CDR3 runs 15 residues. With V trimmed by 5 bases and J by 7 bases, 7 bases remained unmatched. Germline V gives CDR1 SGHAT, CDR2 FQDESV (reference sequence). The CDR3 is CASSPRAGGLGELFF. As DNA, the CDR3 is TGTGCCAGCAGCCCGCGAGCGGGGGGGCTCGGGGAGCTGTTTTTT.

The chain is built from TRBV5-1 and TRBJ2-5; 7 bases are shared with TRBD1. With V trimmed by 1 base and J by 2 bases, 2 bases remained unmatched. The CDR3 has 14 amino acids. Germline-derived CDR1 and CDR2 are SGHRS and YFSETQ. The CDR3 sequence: CASSLMDRQETQYF. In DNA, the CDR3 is TGCGCCAGCAGCTTGATGGACAGGCAAGAGACCCAGTACTTC.

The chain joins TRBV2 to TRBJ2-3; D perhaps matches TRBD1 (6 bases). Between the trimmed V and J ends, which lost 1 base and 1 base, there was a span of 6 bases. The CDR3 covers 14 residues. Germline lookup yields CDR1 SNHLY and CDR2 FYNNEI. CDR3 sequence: CASSEGTGTDTQYF. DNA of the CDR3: TGTGCCAGCAGTGAAGGGACAGGCACAGATACGCAGTATTTT.

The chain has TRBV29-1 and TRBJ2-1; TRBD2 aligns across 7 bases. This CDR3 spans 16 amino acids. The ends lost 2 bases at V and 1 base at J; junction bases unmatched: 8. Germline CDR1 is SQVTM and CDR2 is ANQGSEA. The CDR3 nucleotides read TGCAGCGTTGAAAGTAGTCTAGCGGTATCCTACAATGAGCAGTTCTTC. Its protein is CSVESSLAVSYNEQFF.

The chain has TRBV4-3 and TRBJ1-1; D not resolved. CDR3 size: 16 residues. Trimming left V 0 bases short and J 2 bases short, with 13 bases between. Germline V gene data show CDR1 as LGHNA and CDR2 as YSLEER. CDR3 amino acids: CASSQDREFRNTEAFF. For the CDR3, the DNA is TGCGCCAGCAGCCAAGATCGAGAGTTTCGCAACACTGAAGCTTTCTTT.

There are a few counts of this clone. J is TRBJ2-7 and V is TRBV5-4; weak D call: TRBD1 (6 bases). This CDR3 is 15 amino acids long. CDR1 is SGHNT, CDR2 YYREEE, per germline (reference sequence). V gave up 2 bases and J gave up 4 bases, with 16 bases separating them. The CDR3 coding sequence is TGTGCCAGCAGCTTCGGGGCAGGGGTGCCTTACGAGCAGTACTTC. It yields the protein CASSFGAGVPYEQYF.

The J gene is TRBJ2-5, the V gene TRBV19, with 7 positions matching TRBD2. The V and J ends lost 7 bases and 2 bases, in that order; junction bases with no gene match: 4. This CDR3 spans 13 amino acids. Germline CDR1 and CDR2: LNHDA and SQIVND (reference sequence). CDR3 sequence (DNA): TGTGCCAGTACCAGAGCGGGGCAAGAGACCCAGTACTTC. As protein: CASTRAGQETQYF.

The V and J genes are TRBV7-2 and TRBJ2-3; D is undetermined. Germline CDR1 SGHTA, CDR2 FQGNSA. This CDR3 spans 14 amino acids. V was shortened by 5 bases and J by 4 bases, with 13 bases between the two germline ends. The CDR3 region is CASSQAPLPDTQYF. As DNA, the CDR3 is TGTGCCAGCAGCCAGGCGCCCCTCCCAGATACGCAGTATTTT.

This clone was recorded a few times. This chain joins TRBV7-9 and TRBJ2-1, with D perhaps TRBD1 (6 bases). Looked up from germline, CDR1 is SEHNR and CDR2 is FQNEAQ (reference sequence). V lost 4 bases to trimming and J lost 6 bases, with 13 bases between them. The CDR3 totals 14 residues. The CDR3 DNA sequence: TGTGCCAGCAGCTCAAGGACAGTGCCCAATGAGCAGTTCTTC. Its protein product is CASSSRTVPNEQFF.

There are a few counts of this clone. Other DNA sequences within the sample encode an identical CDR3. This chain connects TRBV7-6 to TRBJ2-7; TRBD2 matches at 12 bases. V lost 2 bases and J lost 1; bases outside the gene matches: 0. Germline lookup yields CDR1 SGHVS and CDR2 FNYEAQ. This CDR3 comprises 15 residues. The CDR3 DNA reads TGTGCCAGCAGCTTAACTAGCGGGGGGTCCTACGAGCAGTACTTC. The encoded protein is CASSLTSGGSYEQYF.

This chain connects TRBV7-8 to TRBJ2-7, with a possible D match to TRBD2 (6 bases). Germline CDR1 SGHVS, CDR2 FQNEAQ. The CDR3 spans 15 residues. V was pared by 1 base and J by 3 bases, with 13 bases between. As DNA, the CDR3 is TGTGCCAGCAGCTTAGTGGGGGGTCATGACTACGAGCAGTACTTC. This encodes CASSLVGGHDYEQYF.

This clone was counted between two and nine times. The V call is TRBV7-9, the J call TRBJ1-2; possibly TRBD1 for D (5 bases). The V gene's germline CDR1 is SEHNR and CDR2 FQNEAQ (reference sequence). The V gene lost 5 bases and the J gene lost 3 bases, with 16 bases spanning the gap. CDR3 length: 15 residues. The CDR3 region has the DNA TGTGCCAGCAGCCCCACCGGAGGGACGGACTATGGCTACACCTTC. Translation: CASSPTGGTDYGYTF.

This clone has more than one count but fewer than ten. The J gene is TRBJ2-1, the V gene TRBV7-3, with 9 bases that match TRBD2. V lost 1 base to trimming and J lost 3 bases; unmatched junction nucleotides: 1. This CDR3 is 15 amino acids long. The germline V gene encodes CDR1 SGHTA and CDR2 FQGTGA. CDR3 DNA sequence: TGTGCCAGCAGCTTAAATAGCGGGGGCTACAATGAGCAGTTCTTC. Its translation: CASSLNSGGYNEQFF.

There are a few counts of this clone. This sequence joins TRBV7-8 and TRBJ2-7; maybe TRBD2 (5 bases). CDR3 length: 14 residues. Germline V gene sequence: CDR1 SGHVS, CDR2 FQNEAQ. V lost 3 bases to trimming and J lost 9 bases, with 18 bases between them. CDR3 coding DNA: TGTGCCAGCAGCTTTCCCGGGGAAGCTACGGGGCAGTACTTC. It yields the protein CASSFPGEATGQYF.

CDR3 in amino acids: CAWSVSRKQFF. CDR3 nucleotides: TGTGCCTGGAGTGTATCCAGAAAGCAGTTCTTC. The rearrangement links TRBV30 to TRBJ2-1, with unresolved D. This CDR3 is 11 amino acids long. Germline CDR1 and CDR2: GTSNPN and SVGIG (reference sequence). V was trimmed by 0 bases and J by 11 bases, leaving 8 bases between them.

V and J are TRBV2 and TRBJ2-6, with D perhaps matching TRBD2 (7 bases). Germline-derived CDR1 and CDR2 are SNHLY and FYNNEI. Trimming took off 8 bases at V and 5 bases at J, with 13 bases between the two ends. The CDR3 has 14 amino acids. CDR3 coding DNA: TGTGCCAGCGAGGGGGGGTCTCGGGCCAACGTCCTGACTTTC. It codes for CASEGGSRANVLTF.

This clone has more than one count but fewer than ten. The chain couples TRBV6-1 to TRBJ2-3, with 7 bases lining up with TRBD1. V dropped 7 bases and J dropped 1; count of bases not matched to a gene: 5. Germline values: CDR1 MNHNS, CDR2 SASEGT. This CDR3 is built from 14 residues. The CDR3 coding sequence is TGTGCCAGCAAGCGAACAGGGGGCACAGATACGCAGTATTTT. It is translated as CASKRTGGTDTQYF.

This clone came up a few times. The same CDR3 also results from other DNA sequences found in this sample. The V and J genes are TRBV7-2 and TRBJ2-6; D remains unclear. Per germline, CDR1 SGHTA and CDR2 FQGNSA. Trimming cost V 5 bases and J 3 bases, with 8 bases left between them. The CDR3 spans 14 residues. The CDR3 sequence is CASSPNSGANVLTF. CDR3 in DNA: TGTGCCAGCAGCCCAAACAGTGGGGCCAACGTCCTGACTTTC.

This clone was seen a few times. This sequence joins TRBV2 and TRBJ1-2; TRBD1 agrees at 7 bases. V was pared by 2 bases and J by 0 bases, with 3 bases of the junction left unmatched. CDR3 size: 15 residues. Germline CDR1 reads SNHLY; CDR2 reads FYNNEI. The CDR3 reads CASSERTGPNYGYTF. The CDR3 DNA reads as TGTGCCAGCAGTGAACGGACAGGACCTAACTATGGCTACACCTTC.